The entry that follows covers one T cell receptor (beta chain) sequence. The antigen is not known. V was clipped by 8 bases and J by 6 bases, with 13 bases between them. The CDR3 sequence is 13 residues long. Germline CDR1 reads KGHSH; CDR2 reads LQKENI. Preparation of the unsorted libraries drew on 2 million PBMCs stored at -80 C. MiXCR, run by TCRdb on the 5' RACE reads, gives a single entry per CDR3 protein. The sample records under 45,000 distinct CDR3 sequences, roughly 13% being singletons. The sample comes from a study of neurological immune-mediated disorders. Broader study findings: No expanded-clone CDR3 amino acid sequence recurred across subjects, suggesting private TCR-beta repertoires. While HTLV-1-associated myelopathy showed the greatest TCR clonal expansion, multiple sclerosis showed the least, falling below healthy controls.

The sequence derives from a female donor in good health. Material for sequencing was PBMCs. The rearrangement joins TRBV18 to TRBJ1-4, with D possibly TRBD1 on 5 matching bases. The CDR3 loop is CASTRGVDEKLFF. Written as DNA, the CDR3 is TGTGCCAGCACGAGGGGCGTCGATGAAAAACTGTTTTTT.